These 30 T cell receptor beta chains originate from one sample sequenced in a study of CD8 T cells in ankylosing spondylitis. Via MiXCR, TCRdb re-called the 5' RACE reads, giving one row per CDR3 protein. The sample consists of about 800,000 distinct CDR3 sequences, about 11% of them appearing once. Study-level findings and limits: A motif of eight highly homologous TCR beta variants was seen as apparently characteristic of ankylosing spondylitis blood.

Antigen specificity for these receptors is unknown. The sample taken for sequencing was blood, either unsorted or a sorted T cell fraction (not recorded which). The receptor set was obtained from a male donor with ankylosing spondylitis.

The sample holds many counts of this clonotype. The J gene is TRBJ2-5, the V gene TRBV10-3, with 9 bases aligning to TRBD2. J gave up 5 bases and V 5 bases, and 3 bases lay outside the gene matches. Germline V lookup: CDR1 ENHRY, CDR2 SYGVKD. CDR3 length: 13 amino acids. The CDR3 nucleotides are TGTGCCATCAGTTTAGCGGGAGAGGAGACCCAGTACTTC. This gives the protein CAISLAGEETQYF.

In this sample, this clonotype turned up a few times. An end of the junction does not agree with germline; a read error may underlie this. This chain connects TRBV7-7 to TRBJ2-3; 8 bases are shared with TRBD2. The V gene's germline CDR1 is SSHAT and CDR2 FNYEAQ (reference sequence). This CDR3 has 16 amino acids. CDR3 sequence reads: CASSLGIAGNTDTQYF. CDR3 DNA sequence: TGTGCTAGCAGCTTAGGAATAGCGGGGAACACAGATACGCAGTATTTT.

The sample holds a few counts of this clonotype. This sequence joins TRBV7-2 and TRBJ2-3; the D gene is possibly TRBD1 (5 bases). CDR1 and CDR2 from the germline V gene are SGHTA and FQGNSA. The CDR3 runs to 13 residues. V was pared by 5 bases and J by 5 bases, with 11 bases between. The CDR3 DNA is TGTGCCAGCAGCCAAGGGGCTGTAGATACGCAGTATTTT. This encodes CASSQGAVDTQYF. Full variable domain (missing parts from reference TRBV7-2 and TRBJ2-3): GAGVSQSPSNKVTEKGKDVELRCDPISGHTALYWYRQSLGQGLEFLIYFQGNSAPDKSGLPSDRFSAERTGGSVSTLTIQRTQQEDSAVYLCASSQGAVDTQYFGPGTRLTVL.

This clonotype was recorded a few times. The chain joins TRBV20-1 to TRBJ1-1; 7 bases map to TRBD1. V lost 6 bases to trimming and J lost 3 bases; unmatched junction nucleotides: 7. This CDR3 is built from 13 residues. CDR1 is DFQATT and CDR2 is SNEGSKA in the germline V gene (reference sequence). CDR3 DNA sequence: TGCAGTGCAAGCCCAGGGGGGGACACTGAAGCTTTCTTT. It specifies CSASPGGDTEAFF.

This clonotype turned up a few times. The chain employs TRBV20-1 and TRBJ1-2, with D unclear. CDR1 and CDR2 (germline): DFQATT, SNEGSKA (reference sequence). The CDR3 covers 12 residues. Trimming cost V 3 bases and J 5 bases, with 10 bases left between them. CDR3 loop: CSASSGEYGYTF. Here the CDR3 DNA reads TGCAGTGCTAGCTCGGGAGAATATGGCTACACCTTC.

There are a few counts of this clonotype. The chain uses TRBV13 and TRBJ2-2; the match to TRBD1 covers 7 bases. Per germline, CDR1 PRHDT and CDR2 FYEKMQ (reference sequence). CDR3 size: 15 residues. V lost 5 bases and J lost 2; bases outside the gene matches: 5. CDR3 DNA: TGTGCCAGCAGCGAGGGACAGCCTAACACCGGGGAGCTGTTTTTT. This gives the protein CASSEGQPNTGELFF.

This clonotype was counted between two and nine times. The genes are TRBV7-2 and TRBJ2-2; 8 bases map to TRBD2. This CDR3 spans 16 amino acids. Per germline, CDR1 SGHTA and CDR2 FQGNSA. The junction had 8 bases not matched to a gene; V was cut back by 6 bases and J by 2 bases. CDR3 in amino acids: CASSQNSGTNTGELFF. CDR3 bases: TGTGCCAGCAGTCAAAATAGCGGGACAAACACCGGGGAGCTGTTTTTT.

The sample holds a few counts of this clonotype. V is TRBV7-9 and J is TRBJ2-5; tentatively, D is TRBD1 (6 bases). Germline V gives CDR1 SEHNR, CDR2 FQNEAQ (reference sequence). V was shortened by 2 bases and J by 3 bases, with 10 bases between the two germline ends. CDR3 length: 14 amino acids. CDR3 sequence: CASSLTNREETQYF. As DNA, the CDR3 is TGTGCCAGCAGCTTAACCAACAGGGAAGAGACCCAGTACTTC.

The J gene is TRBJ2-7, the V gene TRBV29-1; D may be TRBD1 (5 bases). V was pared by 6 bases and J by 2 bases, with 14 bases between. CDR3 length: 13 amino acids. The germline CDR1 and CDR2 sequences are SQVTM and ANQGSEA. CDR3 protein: CSVETELPYEQYF. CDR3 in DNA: TGCAGCGTAGAGACAGAGCTGCCCTACGAGCAGTACTTC.

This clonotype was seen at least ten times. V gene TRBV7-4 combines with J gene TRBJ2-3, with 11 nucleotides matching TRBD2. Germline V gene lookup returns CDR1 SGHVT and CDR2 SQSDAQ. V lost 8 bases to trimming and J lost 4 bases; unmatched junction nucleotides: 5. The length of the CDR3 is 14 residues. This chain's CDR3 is CASQTSGNADTQYF. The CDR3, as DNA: TGTGCCAGCCAGACTAGCGGGAATGCAGATACGCAGTATTTT.

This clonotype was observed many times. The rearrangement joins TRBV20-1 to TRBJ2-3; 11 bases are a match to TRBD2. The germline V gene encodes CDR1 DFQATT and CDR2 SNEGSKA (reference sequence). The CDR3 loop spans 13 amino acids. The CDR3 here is CRVSGRGRDTQYF. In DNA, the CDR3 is TGCAGAGTTAGCGGGAGGGGGCGAGATACGCAGTATTTT.

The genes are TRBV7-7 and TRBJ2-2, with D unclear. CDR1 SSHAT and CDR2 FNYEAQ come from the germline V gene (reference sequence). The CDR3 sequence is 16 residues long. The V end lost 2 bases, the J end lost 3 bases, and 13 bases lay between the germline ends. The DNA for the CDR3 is TGTGCCAGCAGCTTAATCTCTGCGAGAGACACCGGGGAGCTGTTTTTT. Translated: CASSLISARDTGELFF.

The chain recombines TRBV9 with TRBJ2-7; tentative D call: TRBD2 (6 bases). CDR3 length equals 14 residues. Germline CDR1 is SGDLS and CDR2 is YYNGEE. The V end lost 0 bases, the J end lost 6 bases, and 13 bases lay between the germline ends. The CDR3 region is CASSVVPAEGEQYF. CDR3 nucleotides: TGTGCCAGCAGCGTAGTCCCAGCGGAGGGCGAGCAGTACTTC. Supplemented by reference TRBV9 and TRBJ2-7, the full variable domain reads DSGVTQTPKHLITATGQRVTLRCSPRSGDLSVYWYQQSLDQGLQFLIQYYNGEERAKGNILERFSAQQFPDLHSELNLSSLELGDSALYFCASSVVPAEGEQYFGPGTRLTVT.

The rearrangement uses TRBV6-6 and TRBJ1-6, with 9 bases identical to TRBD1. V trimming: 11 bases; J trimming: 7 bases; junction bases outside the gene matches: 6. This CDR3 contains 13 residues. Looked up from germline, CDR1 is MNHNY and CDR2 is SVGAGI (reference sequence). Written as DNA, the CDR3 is TGTGCCGCCAGGGACAGGGCAAATTCACCCCTCCACTTT. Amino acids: CAARDRANSPLHF.

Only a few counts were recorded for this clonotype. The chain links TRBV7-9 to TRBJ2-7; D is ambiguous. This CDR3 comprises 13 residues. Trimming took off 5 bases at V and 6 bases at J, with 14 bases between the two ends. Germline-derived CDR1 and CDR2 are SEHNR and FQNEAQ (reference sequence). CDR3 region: CASSERLISEQYF. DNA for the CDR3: TGTGCCAGCAGCGAAAGGTTGATAAGCGAGCAGTACTTC.

The CDR3 reads CASSQRDGPYNEQFF. The DNA of the CDR3 is TGTGCCAGCAGTCAACGGGACGGTCCGTACAATGAGCAGTTCTTC. This chain links TRBV12-3 or TRBV12-4 with TRBJ2-1; the D gene could be TRBD1 or TRBD2 (5 bases each). V was pared by 5 bases and J by 4 bases, with 15 bases between. There are 15 residues in the CDR3.

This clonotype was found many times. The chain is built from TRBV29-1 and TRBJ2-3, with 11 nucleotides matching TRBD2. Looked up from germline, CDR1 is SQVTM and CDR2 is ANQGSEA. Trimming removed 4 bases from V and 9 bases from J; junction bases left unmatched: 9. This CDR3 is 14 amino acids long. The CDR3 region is CSVGTLAGGDTQYF. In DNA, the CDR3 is TGCAGCGTTGGGACTCTAGCGGGAGGAGACACGCAGTATTTT.

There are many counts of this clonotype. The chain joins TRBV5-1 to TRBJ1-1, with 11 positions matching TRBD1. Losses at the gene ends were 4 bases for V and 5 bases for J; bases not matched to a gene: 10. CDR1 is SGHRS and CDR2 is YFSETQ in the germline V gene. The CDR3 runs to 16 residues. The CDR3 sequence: CASSLRTGGEGTEAFF. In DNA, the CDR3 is TGCGCCAGCAGCCTACGGACAGGGGGCGAGGGGACTGAAGCTTTCTTT.

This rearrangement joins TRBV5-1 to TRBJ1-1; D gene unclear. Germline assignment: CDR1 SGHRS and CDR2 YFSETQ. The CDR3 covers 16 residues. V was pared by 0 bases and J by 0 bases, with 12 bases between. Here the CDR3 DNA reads TGCGCCAGCAGCTTGGAGGCGAACGCTATGAACACTGAAGCTTTCTTT. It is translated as CASSLEANAMNTEAFF.

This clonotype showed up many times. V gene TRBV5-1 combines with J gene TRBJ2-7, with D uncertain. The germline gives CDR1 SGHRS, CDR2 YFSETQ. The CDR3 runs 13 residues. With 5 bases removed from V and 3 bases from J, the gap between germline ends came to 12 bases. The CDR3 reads CASRRQESYEQYF. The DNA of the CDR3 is TGCGCCAGCAGAAGGCAGGAGAGCTACGAGCAGTACTTC.

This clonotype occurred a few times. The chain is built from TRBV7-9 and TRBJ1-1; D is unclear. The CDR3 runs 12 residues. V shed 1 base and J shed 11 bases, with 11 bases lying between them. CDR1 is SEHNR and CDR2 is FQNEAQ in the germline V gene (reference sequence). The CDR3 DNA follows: TGTGCCAGCAGCTTAGATAGGGTCGGGGCTTTCTTT. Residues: CASSLDRVGAFF.

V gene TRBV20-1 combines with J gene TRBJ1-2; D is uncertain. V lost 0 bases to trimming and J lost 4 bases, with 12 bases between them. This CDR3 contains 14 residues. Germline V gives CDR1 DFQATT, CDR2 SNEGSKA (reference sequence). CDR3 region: CSARERGWSYGYTF. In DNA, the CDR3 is TGCAGTGCTAGAGAGAGAGGGTGGTCCTATGGCTACACCTTC.

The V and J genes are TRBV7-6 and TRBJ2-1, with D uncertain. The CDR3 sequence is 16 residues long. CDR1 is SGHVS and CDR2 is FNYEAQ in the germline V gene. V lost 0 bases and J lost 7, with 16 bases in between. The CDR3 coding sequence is TGTGCCAGCAGCTTAGCAAACTCCCTACAAAGGAATGAGCAGTTCTTC. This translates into CASSLANSLQRNEQFF. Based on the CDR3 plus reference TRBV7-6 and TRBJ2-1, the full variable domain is GAGVSQSPRYKVTKRGQDVALRCDPISGHVSLYWYRQALGQGPEFLTYFNYEAQQDKSGLPNDRFSAERPEGSISTLTIQRTEQRDSAMYRCASSLANSLQRNEQFFGPGTRLTVL.

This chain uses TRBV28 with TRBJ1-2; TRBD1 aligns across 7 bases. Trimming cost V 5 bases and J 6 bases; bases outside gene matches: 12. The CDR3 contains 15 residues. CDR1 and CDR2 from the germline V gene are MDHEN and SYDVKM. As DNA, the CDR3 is TGTGCCAGCAGTGAAATCAGGGGGTTGAACGATGGCTACACCTTC. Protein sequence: CASSEIRGLNDGYTF.

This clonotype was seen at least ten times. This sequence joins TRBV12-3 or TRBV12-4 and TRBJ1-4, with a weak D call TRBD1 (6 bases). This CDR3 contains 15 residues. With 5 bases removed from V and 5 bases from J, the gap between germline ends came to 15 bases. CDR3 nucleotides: TGTGCCAGCAGTCTACAGGAGGGGGAGAATGAAAAACTGTTTTTT. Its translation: CASSLQEGENEKLFF.

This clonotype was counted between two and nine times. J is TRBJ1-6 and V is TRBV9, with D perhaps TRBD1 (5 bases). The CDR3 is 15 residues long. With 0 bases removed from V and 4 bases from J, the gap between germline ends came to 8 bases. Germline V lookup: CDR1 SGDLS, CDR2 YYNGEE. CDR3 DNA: TGTGCCAGCAGCGTAGGGGGCGAGTATAATTCACCCCTCCACTTT. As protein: CASSVGGEYNSPLHF.

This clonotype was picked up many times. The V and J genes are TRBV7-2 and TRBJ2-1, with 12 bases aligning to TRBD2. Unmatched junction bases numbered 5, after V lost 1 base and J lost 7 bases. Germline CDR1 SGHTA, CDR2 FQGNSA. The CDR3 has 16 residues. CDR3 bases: TGTGCCAGCAGCTTAGTTCTAGCGGGAGGGGGGAATGAGCAGTTCTTC. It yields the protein CASSLVLAGGGNEQFF. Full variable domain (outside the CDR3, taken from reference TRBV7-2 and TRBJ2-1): GAGVSQSPSNKVTEKGKDVELRCDPISGHTALYWYRQSLGQGLEFLIYFQGNSAPDKSGLPSDRFSAERTGGSVSTLTIQRTQQEDSAVYLCASSLVLAGGGNEQFFGPGTRLTVL.

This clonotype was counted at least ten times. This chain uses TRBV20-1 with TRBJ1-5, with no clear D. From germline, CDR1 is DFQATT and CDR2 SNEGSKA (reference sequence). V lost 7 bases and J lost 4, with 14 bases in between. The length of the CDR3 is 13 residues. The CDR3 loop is CSVPQAPNQPQHF. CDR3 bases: TGCAGTGTCCCGCAGGCCCCGAATCAGCCCCAGCATTTT.

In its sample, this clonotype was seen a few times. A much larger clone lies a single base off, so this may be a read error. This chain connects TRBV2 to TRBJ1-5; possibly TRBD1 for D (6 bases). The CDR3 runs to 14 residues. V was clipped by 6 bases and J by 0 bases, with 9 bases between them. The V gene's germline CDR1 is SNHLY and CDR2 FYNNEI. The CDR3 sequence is CASSRQVSNQPQHF. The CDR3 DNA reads TGTGCCAGCAGCCGACAGGTTAGCAATCAGCCCCAGCATTTT.

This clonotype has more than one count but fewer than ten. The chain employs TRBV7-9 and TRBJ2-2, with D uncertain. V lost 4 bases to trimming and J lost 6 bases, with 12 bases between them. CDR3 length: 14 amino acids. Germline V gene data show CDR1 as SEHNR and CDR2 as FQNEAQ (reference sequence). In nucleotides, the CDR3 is TGTGCCAGCAGCTCTCCCCGGGTGGCCGGGGAGCTGTTTTTT. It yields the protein CASSSPRVAGELFF.